These 7 T cell receptor beta chains share one sample of origin, sequenced in a study of radiotherapy plus CTLA-4 blockade in lung cancer. TCRdb's table, derived via immunoSEQ multiplex PCR, lists solely in-frame clones and lacks some. The sample holds roughly 90,000 clones; about 79% are singletons and the top ten take less than 4%. The sample here was peripheral blood, taken from a patient treated with radiotherapy plus ipilimumab. The receptors stem from a human donor with non-small cell lung cancer who had a partial response to radiotherapy plus ipilimumab. Some clones in this sample may be carry-over from other donors' samples.

V is TRBV29-1 and J is TRBJ1-1, with a possible D match to TRBD1 (6 bases). In germline, CDR1 is SQVTM, CDR2 ANQGSEA. V shed 7 bases and J shed 1 base, with 13 bases lying between them. The CDR3 loop spans 13 amino acids. CDR3 sequence: CSARGGPNTEAFF. CDR3 nucleotide sequence: TGCAGCGCCCGGGGGGGGCCGAACACTGAAGCTTTCTTT.

The chain recombines TRBV5-4 with TRBJ2-7; 8 nucleotides align to TRBD1. The V segment lost 4 bases and the J segment 5 bases; nucleotides outside the gene matches: 8. Germline lookup yields CDR1 SGHNT and CDR2 YYREEE (reference sequence). The CDR3 runs to 14 residues. CDR3 residues: CASSRVDRVDEQYF. For the CDR3, the DNA is TGTGCCAGCAGCAGGGTGGACAGGGTGGACGAGCAGTACTTC.

The V gene is TRBV1, the J gene TRBJ2-1; the D call in the table, TRBD2, was not verified against the DNA. TRBV1 is shown as a pseudogene. The CDR3 has 18 residues. The CDR3 coding sequence is TGCACCAGCAGCCAAGATCCCGGACTAGCGGGGGGGCTCAATGAGCAGTTCTTC. Residues: CTSSQDPGLAGGLNEQFF.

This chain connects TRBV28 to TRBJ1-2; D unresolved. Germline V gives CDR1 MDHEN, CDR2 SYDVKM. The V gene lost 8 bases and the J gene lost 5 bases, with 9 bases spanning the gap. CDR3 length equals 11 residues. CDR3 protein: CASESGYGYTF. CDR3 DNA sequence: TGTGCCAGCGAGTCGGGGTATGGCTACACCTTC.

CDR3 nucleotide sequence: TGTGCCAGCAGCTCGAGGGGGCCGGATAGCAATCAGCCCCAGCATTTT. Protein product: CASSSRGPDSNQPQHF. J is TRBJ1-5 and V is TRBV5-5; 7 bases are a match to TRBD1. Germline trimming cut 3 bases from V and 0 bases from J; bases unmatched to any gene: 6. This CDR3 spans 16 amino acids. Germline CDR1 is SGHKS and CDR2 is YYEKEE (reference sequence).

The rearrangement links TRBV7-7 to TRBJ2-1, with 14 bases identical to TRBD2. In germline, CDR1 is SSHAT, CDR2 FNYEAQ (reference sequence). This CDR3 region has 16 residues. The junction had 4 bases not matched to a gene; V was cut back by 0 bases and J by 9 bases. The CDR3 region has the DNA TGTGCCAGCAGCTTAGCCGGGACTAGCGGGAGTAGTGAGCAGTTCTTC. This codes for CASSLAGTSGSSEQFF.

The chain couples TRBV7-2 to TRBJ1-6; no definite D call. V was clipped by 8 bases and J by 7 bases, with 12 bases between them. CDR3 length: 13 residues. Germline V CDR1 and CDR2: SGHTA, FQGNSA. The CDR3 DNA sequence: TGTGCCAGCTCGCGATCCGAAAATTCACCCCTCCACTTT. This encodes CASSRSENSPLHF.